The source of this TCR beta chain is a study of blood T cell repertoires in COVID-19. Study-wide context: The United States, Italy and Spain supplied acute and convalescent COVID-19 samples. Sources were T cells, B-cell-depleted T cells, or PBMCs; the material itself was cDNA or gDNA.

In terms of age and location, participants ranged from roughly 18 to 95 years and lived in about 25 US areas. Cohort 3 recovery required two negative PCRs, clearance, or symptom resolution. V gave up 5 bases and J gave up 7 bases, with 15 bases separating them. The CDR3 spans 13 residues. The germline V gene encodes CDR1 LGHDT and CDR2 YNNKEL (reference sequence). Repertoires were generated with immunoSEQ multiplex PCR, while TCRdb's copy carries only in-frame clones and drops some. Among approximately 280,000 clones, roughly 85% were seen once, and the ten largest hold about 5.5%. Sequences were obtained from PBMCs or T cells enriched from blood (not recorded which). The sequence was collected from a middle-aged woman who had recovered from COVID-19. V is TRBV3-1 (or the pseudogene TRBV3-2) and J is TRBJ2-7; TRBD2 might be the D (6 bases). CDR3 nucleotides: TGTGCCAGCAGCTCCGGGACGACTAGGGAGCAGTACTTC. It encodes CASSSGTTREQYF.